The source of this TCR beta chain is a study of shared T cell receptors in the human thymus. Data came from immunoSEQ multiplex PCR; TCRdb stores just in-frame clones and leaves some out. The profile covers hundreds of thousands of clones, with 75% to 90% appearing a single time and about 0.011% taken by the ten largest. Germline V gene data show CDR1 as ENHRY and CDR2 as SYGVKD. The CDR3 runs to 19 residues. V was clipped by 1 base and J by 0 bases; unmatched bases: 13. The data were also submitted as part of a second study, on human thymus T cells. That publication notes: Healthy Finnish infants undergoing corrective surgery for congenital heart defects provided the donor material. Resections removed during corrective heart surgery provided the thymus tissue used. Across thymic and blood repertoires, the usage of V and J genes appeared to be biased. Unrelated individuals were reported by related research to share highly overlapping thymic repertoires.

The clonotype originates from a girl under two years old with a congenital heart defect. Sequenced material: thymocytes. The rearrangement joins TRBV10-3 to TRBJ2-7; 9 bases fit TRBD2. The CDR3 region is CAISEYGAGGRRSSYEQYF. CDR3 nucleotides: TGTGCCATCAGTGAGTATGGAGCGGGGGGTCGGAGGAGCTCCTACGAGCAGTACTTC.